This is a list of T cell receptor beta chains from one sample in a study of identical twins. TCRdb fed the 5' RACE reads into MiXCR, producing one record per CDR3 protein. The sample includes 400,000 to 500,000 distinct CDR3 sequences, roughly an eighth seen only once; the top ten take about 0.94%. This same sample was also part of a study on yellow fever vaccine responses in identical twins.

Sample: CD4+ T cells sorted from blood. These receptor sequences come from a woman under 30 in good health. Both conserved end residues are part of each CDR3. D genes are given only for firm matches. A clone size is listed for some rows: how often the clone was seen (once, few, many), or a class if it is expanded.

>TRBV5-1|NA|NA|TRBJ2-5
CASVGLAQETQYF
TGCGCCAGTGTAGGACTCGCTCAAGAGACCCAGTACTTC
>TRBV5-1|many|NA|TRBJ2-7
CASSLSGASYEQYF
TGCGCCAGCAGCTTGTCGGGGGCCTCCTACGAGCAGTACTTC
>TRBV7-2|few|NA|TRBJ1-1
CASSWDILNTEAFF
TGTGCCAGCAGCTGGGACATTCTGAACACTGAAGCTTTCTTT
>TRBV25-1|many|TRBD1|TRBJ2-7
CASKGTGPGEQYF
TGTGCCAGCAAGGGGACAGGACCTGGGGAGCAGTACTTC
>TRBV6-6|NA|TRBD1|TRBJ2-3
CACRTGGLDTQYF
TGTGCCTGTCGGACAGGGGGTTTGGATACGCAGTATTTT
>TRBV10-3|few|TRBD2|TRBJ2-3
CAISELAGGSADTQYF
TGTGCCATCAGTGAGTTAGCGGGAGGGTCGGCAGATACGCAGTATTTT
>TRBV7-2|many|NA|TRBJ2-7
CASSLAGTSSYEQYF
TGTGCCAGCAGCTTAGCCGGGACCAGCTCCTACGAGCAGTACTTC
>TRBV4-1|NA|NA|TRBJ1-1
CASSQNQGTEAFF
TGCGCCAGCAGCCAAAACCAGGGAACTGAAGCTTTCTTT
>TRBV29-1|NA|TRBD2|TRBJ2-3
CSAQGGGSTDTQYF
TGCAGCGCCCAGGGAGGCGGGAGTACAGATACGCAGTATTTT
>TRBV30|NA|NA|TRBJ1-2
CAWSFSDPPGYTF
TGTGCCTGGAGTTTCTCTGACCCTCCTGGCTACACCTTC
>TRBV7-2|few|NA|TRBJ2-7
CASSFGFTAYEQYF
TGTGCCAGCAGCTTCGGGTTCACGGCCTACGAGCAGTACTTC
>TRBV7-2|NA|TRBD2|TRBJ2-1
CASSMGLAETNEQFF
TGTGCCAGCAGCATGGGACTAGCGGAAACAAATGAGCAGTTCTTC
>TRBV11-3|few|TRBD1|TRBJ2-7
CASSFSGTGDYEQYF
TGTGCCAGCAGCTTCTCCGGGACAGGTGACTACGAGCAGTACTTC
>TRBV15|NA|NA|TRBJ1-5
CATSREDPARQPQHF
TGTGCCACCAGCAGGGAAGACCCGGCCCGCCAGCCCCAGCATTTT
>TRBV19|NA|TRBD2|TRBJ2-3
CASSIGSSGGTDTQYF
TGTGCCAGTAGTATAGGATCTAGCGGAGGCACAGATACGCAGTATTTT
>TRBV28|few|TRBD2|TRBJ2-7
CASVSGSSPYEQYF
TGTGCCAGCGTTAGCGGGAGTAGTCCCTACGAGCAGTACTTC
>TRBV6-5|NA|TRBD2|TRBJ2-7
CASSSAGLADYEQYF
TGTGCCAGCAGTTCCGCGGGACTAGCGGACTACGAGCAGTACTTC
>TRBV28|NA|NA|TRBJ2-2
CASRHGELFF
TGTGCCAGCAGGCACGGGGAGCTGTTTTTT
>TRBV20-1|NA|NA|TRBJ2-3
CSASEDSGSSDTQYF
TGCAGTGCTTCGGAAGACTCGGGGTCGTCGGATACGCAGTATTTT
>TRBV7-2|many|NA|TRBJ2-5
CASRASDQTQYF
TGTGCCAGCAGGGCGAGTGATCAGACCCAGTACTTC
>TRBV5-1|few|NA|TRBJ2-7
CASKPDGAYEQYF
TGCGCCAGCAAACCGGACGGGGCCTACGAGCAGTACTTC
>TRBV28|few|TRBD1|TRBJ2-7
CASRRGTGSYEQYF
TGTGCCAGCAGGAGGGGGACAGGCTCCTACGAGCAGTACTTC
>TRBV6-5|NA|TRBD1|TRBJ2-7
CASSYAGTGTSISEQYF
TGTGCCAGCAGTTATGCCGGGACAGGGACGTCCATCAGCGAGCAGTACTTC
>TRBV25-1|NA|TRBD1|TRBJ2-1
CASSGTPGQGWNEQFF
TGTGCCAGCAGTGGAACCCCTGGACAGGGGTGGAATGAGCAGTTCTTC
>TRBV7-9|few|NA|TRBJ2-5
CASSLGDRIQETQYF
TGTGCCAGCAGCTTAGGGGATCGGATCCAAGAGACCCAGTACTTC
>TRBV7-2|few|TRBD1|TRBJ1-5
CASSSGTGKFSNQPQHF
TGTGCCAGCAGCTCCGGGACAGGGAAGTTTAGCAATCAGCCCCAGCATTTT
>TRBV5-1|few|NA|TRBJ1-1
CASSLEPGAGSEAFF
TGCGCCAGCAGCTTGGAACCGGGGGCTGGCTCTGAAGCTTTCTTT
>TRBV5-1|few|NA|TRBJ2-7
CASSFKGGPGAYEQYF
TGCGCCAGCAGCTTTAAGGGGGGCCCCGGGGCCTACGAGCAGTACTTC
>TRBV20-1|many|NA|TRBJ2-1
CSASNARNEQFF
TGCAGTGCTAGTAATGCTCGCAATGAGCAGTTCTTC
>TRBV20-1|few|NA|TRBJ2-3
CSAKLEGGPDTQYF
TGCAGTGCTAAACTCGAGGGGGGCCCAGATACGCAGTATTTT
>TRBV4-3|NA|NA|TRBJ2-7
CASSQDQGGFSYEQYF
TGCGCCAGCAGCCAAGACCAGGGGGGATTTAGCTACGAGCAGTACTTC
>TRBV12-3/TRBV12-4|NA|NA|TRBJ2-3
CAGSPDRAPSTDTQYF
TGTGCCGGCAGCCCCGACCGCGCACCTAGCACAGATACGCAGTATTTT
>TRBV12-3/TRBV12-4|many|NA|TRBJ1-1
CASSTTSLRAFF
TGTGCCAGCAGTACAACCTCACTTAGGGCTTTCTTT
>TRBV18|few|TRBD2|TRBJ2-1
CASSQATSGRANEQFF
TGTGCCAGCTCCCAAGCGACTAGCGGGAGGGCGAATGAGCAGTTCTTC
>TRBV20-1|few|NA|TRBJ2-5
CSAKQAGGGETQYF
TGCAGTGCTAAACAGGCCGGAGGCGGAGAGACCCAGTACTTC
>TRBV7-2|few|TRBD2|TRBJ2-7
CASSLASGRNEQYF
TGTGCCAGCAGCCTGGCTAGCGGGAGAAACGAGCAGTACTTC
>TRBV11-2|many|NA|TRBJ2-3
CASSLDLGGNGDTQYF
TGTGCCAGCAGCTTAGATTTGGGAGGCAACGGGGATACGCAGTATTTT
>TRBV6-2/TRBV6-3|few|NA|TRBJ2-7
CASSYGRTYGYEQYF
TGTGCCAGCAGTTACGGTCGGACATATGGTTACGAGCAGTACTTC
>TRBV20-1|many|NA|TRBJ2-3
CSAWTTHTADTQYF
TGCAGTGCTTGGACCACGCACACGGCAGATACGCAGTATTTT
>TRBV2|NA|NA|TRBJ1-6
CASKPRDPRGSPLHF
TGTGCCAGCAAGCCCCGGGACCCCAGGGGCTCACCCCTCCACTTT
>TRBV18|NA|NA|TRBJ2-7
CASSPSPVALYEQYF
TGTGCCAGCTCACCGAGTCCGGTGGCCCTCTACGAGCAGTACTTC
>TRBV20-1|few|NA|TRBJ2-2
CSARGTPGELFF
TGCAGTGCTAGAGGGACACCCGGGGAGCTGTTTTTT
>TRBV5-6|many|NA|TRBJ2-3
CASSLMGTDTQYF
TGTGCCAGCAGCTTGATGGGCACAGATACGCAGTATTTT
>TRBV10-3|many|NA|TRBJ2-2
CAISESKTSTGPRELFF
TGTGCCATCAGTGAGTCCAAGACTAGTACCGGACCCAGGGAGCTGTTTTTT
>TRBV12-3/TRBV12-4|NA|NA|TRBJ2-3
CASTQRQPGDTQYF
TGTGCCAGCACCCAAAGGCAGCCGGGAGATACGCAGTATTTT
>TRBV5-1|few|TRBD1|TRBJ2-7
CASTLQGPNYEQYF
TGCGCCAGCACCTTACAGGGGCCGAACTACGAGCAGTACTTC
>TRBV29-1|NA|NA|TRBJ2-3
CSVIHSTDTQYF
TGCAGCGTTATCCACAGCACAGATACGCAGTATTTT
>TRBV7-9|NA|NA|TRBJ2-4
CASSLRRAYTLGDIQYF
TGTGCCAGCAGCTTAAGACGGGCGTATACCCTCGGGGACATTCAGTACTTC